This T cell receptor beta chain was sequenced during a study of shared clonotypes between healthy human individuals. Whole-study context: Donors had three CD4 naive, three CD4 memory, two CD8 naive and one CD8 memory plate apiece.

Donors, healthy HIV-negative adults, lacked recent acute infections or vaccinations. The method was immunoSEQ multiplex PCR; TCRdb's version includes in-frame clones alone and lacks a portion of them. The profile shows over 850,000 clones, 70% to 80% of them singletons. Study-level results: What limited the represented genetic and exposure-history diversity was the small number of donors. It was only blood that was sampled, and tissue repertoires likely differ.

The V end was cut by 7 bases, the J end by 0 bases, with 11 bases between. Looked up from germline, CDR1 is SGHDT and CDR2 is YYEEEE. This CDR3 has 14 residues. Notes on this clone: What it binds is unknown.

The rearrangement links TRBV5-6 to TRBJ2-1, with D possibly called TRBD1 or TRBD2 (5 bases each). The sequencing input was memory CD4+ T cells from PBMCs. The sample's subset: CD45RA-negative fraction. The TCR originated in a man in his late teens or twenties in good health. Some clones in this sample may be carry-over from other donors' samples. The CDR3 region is CASDAGGSYNEQFF. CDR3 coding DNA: TGTGCCAGCGACGCTGGGGGCTCCTACAATGAGCAGTTCTTC.